The clone carrying this TCR beta chain was detected only a few times. TCRdb analysed the 5' RACE reads with MiXCR anew, one entry per CDR3 protein. This table has roughly 720,000 distinct CDR3 sequences, roughly 18% appearing once. This specimen belongs to a study of identical twins. The sample was also reused in another study, on T cells expressing NK-cell markers.

The sequencing input was PBMCs. The sequence was collected from a woman between 18 and 30 years old in good health.

The CDR3 loop is CATSGASGYEQYF. CDR3 DNA sequence: TGTGCCACCTCTGGGGCTAGCGGCTACGAGCAGTACTTC. The chain joins TRBV6-1 to TRBJ2-7; 7 positions agree with TRBD2. CDR1 MNHNS and CDR2 SASEGT come from the germline V gene. This CDR3 has 13 residues. J was trimmed by 3 bases and V by 10 bases; bases with no gene match: 9.